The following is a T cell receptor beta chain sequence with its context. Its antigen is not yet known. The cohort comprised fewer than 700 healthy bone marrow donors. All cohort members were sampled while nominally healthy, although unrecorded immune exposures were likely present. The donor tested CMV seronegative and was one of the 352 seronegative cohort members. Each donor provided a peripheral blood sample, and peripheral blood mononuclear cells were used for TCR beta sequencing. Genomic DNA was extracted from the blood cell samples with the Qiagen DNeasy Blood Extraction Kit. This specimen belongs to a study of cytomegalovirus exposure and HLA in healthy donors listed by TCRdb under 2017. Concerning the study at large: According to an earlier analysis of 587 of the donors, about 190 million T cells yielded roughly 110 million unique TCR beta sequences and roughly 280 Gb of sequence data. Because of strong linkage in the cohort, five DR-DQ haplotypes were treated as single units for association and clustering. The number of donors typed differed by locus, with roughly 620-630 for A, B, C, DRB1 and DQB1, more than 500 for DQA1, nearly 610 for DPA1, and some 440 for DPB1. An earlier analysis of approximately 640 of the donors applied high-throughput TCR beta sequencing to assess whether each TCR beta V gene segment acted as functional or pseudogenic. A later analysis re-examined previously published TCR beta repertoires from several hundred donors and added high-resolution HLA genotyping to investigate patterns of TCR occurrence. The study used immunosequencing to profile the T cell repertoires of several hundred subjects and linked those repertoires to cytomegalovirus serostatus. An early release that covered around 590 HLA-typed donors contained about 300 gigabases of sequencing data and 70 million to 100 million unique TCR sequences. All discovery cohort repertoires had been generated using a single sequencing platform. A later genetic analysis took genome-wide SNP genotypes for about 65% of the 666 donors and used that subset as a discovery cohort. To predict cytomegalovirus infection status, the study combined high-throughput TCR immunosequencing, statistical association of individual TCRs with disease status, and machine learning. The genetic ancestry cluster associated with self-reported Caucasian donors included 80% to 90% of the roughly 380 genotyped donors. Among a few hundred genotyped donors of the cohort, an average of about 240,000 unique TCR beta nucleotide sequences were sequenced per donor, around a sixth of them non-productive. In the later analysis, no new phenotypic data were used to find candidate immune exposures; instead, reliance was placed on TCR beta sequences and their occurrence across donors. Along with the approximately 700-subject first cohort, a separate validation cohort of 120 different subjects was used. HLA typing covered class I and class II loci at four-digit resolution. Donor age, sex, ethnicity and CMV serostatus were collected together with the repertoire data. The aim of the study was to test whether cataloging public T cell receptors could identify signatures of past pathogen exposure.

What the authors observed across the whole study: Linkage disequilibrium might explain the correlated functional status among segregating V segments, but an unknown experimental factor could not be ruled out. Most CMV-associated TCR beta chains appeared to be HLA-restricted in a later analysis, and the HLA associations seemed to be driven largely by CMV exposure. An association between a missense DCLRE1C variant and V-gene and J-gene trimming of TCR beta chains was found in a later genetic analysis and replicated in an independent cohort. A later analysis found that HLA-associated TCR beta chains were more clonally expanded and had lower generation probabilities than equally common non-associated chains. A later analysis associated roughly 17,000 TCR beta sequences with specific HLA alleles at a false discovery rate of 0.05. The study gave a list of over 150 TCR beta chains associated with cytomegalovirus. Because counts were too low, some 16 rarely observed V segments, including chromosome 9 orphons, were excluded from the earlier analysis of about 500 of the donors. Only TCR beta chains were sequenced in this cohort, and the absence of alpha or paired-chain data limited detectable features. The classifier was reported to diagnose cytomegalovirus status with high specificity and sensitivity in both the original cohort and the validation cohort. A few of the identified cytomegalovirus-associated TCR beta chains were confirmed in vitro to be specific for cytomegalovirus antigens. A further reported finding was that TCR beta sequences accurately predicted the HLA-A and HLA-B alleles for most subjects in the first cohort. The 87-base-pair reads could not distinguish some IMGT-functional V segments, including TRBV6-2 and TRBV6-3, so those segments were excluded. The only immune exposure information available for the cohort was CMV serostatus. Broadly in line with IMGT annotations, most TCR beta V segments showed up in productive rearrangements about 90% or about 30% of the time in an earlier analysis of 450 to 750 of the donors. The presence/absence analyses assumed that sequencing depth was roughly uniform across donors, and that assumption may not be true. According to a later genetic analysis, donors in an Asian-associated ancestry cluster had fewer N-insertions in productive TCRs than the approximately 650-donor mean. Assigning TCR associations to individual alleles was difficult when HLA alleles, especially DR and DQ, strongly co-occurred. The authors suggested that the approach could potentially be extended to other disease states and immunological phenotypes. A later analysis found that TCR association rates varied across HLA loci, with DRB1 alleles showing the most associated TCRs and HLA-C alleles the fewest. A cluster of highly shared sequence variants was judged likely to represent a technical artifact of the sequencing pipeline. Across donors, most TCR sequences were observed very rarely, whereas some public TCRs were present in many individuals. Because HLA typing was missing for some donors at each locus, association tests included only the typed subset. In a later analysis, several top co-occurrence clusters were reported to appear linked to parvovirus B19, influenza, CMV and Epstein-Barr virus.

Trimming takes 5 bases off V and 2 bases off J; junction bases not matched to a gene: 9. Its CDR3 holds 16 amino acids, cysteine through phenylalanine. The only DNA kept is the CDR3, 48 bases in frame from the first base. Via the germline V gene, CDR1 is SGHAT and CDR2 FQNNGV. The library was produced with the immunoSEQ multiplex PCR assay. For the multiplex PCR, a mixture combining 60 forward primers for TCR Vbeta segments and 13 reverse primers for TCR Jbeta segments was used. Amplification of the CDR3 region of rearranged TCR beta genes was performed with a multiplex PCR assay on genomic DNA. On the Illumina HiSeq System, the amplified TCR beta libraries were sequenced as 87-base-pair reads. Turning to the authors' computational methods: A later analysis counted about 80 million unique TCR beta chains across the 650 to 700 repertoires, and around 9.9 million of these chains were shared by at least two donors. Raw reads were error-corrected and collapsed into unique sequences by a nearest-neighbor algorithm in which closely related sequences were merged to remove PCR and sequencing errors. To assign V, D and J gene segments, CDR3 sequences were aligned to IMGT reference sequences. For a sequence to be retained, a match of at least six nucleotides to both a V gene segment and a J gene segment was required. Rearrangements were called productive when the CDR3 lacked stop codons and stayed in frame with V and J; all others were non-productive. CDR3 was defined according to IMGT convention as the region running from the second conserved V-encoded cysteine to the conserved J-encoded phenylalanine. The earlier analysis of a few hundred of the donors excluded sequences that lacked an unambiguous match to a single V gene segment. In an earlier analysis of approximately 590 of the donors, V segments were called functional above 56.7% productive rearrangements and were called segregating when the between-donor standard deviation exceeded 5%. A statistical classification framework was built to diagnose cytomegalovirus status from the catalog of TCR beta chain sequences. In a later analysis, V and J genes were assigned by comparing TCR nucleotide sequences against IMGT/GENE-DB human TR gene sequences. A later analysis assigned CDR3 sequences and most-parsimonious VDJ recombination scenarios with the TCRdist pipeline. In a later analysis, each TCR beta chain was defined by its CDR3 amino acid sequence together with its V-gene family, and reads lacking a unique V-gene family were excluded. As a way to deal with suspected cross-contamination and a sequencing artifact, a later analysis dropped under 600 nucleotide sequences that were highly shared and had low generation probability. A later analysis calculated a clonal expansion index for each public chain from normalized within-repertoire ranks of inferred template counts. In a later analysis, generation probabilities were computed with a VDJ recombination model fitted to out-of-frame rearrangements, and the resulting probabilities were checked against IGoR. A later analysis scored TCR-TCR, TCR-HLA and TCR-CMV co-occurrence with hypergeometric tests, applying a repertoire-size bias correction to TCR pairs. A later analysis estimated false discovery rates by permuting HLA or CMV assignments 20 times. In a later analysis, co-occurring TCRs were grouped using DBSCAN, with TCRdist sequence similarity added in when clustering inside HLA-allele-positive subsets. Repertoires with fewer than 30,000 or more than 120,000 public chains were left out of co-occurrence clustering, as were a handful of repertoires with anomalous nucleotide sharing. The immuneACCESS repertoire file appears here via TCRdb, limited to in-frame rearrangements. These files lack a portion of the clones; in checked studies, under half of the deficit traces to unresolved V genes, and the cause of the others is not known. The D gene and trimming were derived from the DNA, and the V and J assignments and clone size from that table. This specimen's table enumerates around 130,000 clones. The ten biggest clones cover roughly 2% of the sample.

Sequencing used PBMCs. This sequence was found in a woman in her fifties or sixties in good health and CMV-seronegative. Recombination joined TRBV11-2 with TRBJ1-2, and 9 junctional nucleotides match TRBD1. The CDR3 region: CASSLTRGTGNYGYTF. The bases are TGTGCCAGCAGCCTAACGCGGGGGACAGGGAACTATGGCTACACCTTC.